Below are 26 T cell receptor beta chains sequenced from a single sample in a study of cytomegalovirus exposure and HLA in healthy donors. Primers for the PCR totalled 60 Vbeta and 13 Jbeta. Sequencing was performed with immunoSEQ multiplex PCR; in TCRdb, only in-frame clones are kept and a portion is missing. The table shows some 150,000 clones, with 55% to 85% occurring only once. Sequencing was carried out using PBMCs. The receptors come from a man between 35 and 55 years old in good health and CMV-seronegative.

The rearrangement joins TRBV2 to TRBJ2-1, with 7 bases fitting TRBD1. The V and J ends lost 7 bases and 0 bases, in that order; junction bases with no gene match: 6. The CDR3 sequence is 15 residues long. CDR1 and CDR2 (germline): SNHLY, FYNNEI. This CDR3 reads CASTSGQTSYNEQFF. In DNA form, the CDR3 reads TGTGCCAGCACTTCGGGACAGACCTCCTACAATGAGCAGTTCTTC.

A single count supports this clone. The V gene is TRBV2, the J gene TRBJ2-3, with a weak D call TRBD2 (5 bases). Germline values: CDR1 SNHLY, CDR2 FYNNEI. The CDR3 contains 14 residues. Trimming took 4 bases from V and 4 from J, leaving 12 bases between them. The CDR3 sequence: CASSARTGADTQYF. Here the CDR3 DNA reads TGTGCCAGCAGTGCCCGGACTGGGGCAGATACGCAGTATTTT.

CDR3 in amino acids: CASSLGPVSGNTIYF. CDR3 coding DNA: TGCGCCAGCAGCTTGGGGCCAGTCTCTGGAAACACCATATATTTT. The chain recombines TRBV5-1 with TRBJ1-3, with D unresolved. The CDR3 has 15 residues. Germline V gene lookup returns CDR1 SGHRS and CDR2 YFSETQ. V lost 0 bases and J 0 bases, leaving 7 bases between the germline ends. Looking up the rest from reference TRBV5-1 and TRBJ1-3 gives the full variable domain: KAGVTQTPRYLIKTRGQQVTLSCSPISGHRSVSWYQQTPGQGLQFLFEYFSETQRNKGNFPGRFSGRQFSNSRSEMNVSTLELGDSALYLCASSLGPVSGNTIYFGEGSWLTVV.

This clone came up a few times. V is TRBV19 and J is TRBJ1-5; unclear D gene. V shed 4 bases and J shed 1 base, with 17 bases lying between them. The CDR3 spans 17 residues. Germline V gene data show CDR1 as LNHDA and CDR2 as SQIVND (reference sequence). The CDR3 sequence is CASSTRDTKESNQPQHF. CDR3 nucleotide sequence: TGTGCCAGTAGTACTCGGGATACAAAGGAAAGCAATCAGCCCCAGCATTTT.

This CDR3 reads CASSEGGRSTDTQYF. CDR3 sequence (DNA): TGTGCCAGCAGTGAAGGGGGCAGGAGTACAGATACGCAGTATTTT. V usage is TRBV6-1 and J usage is TRBJ2-3; D is possibly TRBD1 (5 bases). The V and J ends lost 1 base and 3 bases respectively, with 11 bases between them. The germline gives CDR1 MNHNS, CDR2 SASEGT. CDR3 length: 15 residues.

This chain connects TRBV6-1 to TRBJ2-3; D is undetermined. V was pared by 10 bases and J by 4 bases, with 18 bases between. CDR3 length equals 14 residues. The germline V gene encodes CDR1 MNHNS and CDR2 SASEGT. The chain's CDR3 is CATTPGLVSDTQYF. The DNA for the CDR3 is TGTGCCACCACGCCGGGTTTGGTGTCAGATACGCAGTATTTT.

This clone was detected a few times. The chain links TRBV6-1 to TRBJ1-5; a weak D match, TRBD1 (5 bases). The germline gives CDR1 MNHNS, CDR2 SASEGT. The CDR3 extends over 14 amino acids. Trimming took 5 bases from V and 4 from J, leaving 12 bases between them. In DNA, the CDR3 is TGTGCCAGCAGTTCGAGACAGAGAAATCAGCCCCAGCATTTT. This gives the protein CASSSRQRNQPQHF.

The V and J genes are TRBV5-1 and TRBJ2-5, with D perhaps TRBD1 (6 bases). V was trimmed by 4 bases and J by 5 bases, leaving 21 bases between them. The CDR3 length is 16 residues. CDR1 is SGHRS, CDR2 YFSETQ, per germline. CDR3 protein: CASSLQGIRGGETQYF. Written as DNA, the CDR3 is TGCGCCAGCAGCCTACAAGGAATCAGGGGCGGGGAGACCCAGTACTTC.

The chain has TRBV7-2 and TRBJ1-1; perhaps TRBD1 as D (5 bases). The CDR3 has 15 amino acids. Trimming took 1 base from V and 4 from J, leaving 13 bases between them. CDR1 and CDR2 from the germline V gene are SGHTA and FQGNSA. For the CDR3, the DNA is TGTGCCAGCAGCTTAGACGTAAGGGGAATCACTGAAGCTTTCTTT. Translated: CASSLDVRGITEAFF.

The chain's CDR3 is CASSQEPLREQYF. The CDR3 DNA is TGCGCCAGCAGCCAAGAACCTTTGCGGGAGCAGTACTTC. This chain connects TRBV4-3 to TRBJ2-7; D is ambiguous. This CDR3 comprises 13 residues. Germline V gene lookup returns CDR1 LGHNA and CDR2 YSLEER. Trimming took 0 bases from V and 7 from J, leaving 10 bases between them.

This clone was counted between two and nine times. In nucleotides, the CDR3 is TGCAGCGTTGAAGCCTTGGGGACAGGGATCTATGGCTACACCTTC. Its protein product is CSVEALGTGIYGYTF. The chain couples TRBV29-1 to TRBJ1-2, with TRBD1 identical over 9 bases. V lost 1 base to trimming and J lost 4 bases; unmatched junction nucleotides: 7. CDR1 is SQVTM, CDR2 ANQGSEA, per germline. The CDR3 consists of 15 residues.

In DNA form, the CDR3 reads TGTGCCAGCAGTTTTGCGCCAGGGTGGGGCTACACCTTC. This gives the protein CASSFAPGWGYTF. This chain links TRBV28 with TRBJ1-2; perhaps TRBD1 as D (5 bases). Trimming shortened V by 3 bases and J by 8 bases, and 13 bases separated the two germline ends. This CDR3 spans 13 amino acids. Germline lookup yields CDR1 MDHEN and CDR2 SYDVKM.

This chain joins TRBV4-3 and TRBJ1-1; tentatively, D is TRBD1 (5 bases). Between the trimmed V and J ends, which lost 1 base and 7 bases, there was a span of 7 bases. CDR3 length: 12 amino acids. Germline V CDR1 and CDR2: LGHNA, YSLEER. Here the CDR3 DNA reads TGCGCCAGCAGCCAAGGGGGCAGTGAAGCTTTCTTT. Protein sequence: CASSQGGSEAFF.

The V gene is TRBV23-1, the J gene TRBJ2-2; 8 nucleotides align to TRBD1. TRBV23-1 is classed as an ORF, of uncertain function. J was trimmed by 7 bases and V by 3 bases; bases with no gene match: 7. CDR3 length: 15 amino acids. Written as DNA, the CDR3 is TGCGCCAGCAGTCACCCGGACAGGGTTTACGGGGAGCTGTTTTTT. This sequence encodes CASSHPDRVYGELFF.

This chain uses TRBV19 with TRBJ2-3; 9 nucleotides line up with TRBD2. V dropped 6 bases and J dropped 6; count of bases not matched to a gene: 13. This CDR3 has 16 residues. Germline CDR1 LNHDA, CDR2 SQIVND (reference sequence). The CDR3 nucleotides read TGTGCCAGTAGACTCGGGCGCAGCGGGAGGTCGGATACGCAGTATTTT. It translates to CASRLGRSGRSDTQYF.

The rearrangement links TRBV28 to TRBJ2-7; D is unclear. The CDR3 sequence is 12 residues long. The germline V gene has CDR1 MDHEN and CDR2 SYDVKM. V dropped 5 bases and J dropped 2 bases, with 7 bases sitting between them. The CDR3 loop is CASSPNPYEQYF. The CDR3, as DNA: TGTGCCAGCAGTCCCAATCCCTACGAGCAGTACTTC.

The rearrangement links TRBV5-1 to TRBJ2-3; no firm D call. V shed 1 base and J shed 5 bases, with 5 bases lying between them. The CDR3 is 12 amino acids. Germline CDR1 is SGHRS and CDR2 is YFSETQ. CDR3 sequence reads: CASSLPRDTQYF. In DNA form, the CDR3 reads TGCGCCAGCAGCTTGCCCCGAGATACGCAGTATTTT. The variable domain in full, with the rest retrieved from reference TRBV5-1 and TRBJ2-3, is KAGVTQTPRYLIKTRGQQVTLSCSPISGHRSVSWYQQTPGQGLQFLFEYFSETQRNKGNFPGRFSGRQFSNSRSEMNVSTLELGDSALYLCASSLPRDTQYFGPGTRLTVL.

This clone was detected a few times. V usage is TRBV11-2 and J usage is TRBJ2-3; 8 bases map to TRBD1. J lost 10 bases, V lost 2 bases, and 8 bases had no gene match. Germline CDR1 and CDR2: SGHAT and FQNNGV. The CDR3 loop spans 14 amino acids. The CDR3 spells CASSLNRGVGAQYF. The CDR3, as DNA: TGTGCCAGCAGCTTAAACAGGGGGGTAGGGGCGCAGTATTTT.

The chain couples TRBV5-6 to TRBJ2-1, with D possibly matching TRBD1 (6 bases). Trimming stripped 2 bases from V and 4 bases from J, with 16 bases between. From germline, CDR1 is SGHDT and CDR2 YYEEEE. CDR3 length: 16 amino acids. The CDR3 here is CASSFIHGDIYNEQFF. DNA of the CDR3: TGTGCCAGCAGCTTTATTCACGGGGACATTTACAATGAGCAGTTCTTC.

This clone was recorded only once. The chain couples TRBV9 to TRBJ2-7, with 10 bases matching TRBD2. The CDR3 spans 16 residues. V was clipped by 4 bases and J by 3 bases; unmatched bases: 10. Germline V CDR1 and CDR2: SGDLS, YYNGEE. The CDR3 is CASSPGGLAGDYEQYF. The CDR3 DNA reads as TGTGCCAGCAGCCCAGGCGGGCTAGCGGGGGACTACGAGCAGTACTTC.

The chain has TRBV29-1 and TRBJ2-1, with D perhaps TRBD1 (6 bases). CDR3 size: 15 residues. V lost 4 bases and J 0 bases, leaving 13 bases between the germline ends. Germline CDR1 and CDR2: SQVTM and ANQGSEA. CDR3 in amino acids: CSVVGQTSSYNEQFF. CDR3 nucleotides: TGCAGCGTTGTTGGACAGACAAGCTCCTACAATGAGCAGTTCTTC.

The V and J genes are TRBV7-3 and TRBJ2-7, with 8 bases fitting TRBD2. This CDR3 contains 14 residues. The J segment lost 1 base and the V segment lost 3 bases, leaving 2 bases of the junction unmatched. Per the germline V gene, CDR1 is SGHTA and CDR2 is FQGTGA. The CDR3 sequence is CASSLRGGSYEQYF. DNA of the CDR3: TGTGCCAGCAGCTTGCGCGGGGGGTCCTACGAGCAGTACTTC.

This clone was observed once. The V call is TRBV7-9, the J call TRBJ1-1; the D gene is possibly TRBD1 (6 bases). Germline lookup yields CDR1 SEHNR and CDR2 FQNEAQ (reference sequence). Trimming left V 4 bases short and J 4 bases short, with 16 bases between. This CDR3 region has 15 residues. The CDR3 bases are TGTGCCAGCAGCTCACTCATCACCAGGGGCACTGAAGCTTTCTTT. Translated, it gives CASSSLITRGTEAFF. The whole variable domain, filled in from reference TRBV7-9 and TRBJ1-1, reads DTGVSQNPRHKITKRGQNVTFRCDPISEHNRLYWYRQTLGQGPEFLTYFQNEAQLEKSRLLSDRFSAERPKGSFSTLEIQRTEQGDSAMYLCASSSLITRGTEAFFGQGTRLTVV.

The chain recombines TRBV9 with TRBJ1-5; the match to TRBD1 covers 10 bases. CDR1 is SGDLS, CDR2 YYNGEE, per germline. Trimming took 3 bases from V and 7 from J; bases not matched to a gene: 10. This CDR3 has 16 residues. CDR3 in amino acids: CASSAVRTGGGQPQHF. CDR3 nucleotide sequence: TGTGCCAGCAGCGCCGTGAGGACAGGGGGTGGGCAGCCCCAGCATTTT.

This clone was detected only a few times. CDR3 nucleotide sequence: TGTGCCAGCAGCTCCCGGGACAGGGACTCTGGAAACACCATATATTTT. It yields the protein CASSSRDRDSGNTIYF. The V gene is TRBV7-9, the J gene TRBJ1-3; 9 nucleotides align to TRBD1. Germline values: CDR1 SEHNR, CDR2 FQNEAQ (reference sequence). J lost 0 bases, V lost 4 bases, and 4 bases had no gene match. The CDR3 totals 16 residues.

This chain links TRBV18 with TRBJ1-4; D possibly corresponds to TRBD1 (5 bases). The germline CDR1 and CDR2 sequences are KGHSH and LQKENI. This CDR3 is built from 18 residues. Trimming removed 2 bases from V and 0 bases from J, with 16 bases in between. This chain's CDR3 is CASSPRARGEPTNEKLFF. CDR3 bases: TGTGCCAGCTCACCAAGAGCTAGGGGTGAACCAACTAATGAAAAACTGTTTTTT.